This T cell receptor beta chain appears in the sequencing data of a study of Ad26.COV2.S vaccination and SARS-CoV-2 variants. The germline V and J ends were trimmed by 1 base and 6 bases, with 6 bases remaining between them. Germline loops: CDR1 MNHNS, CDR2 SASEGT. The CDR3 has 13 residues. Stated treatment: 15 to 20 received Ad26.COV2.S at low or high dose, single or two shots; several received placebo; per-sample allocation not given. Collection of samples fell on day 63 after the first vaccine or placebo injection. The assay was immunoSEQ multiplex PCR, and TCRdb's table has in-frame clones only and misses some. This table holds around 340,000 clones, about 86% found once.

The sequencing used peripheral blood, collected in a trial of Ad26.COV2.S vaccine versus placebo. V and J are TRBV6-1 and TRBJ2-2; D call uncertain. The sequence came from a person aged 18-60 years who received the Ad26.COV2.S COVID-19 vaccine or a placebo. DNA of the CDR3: TGTGCCAGCAGTGAAGGAAGGGCCGGGGAGCTGTTTTTT. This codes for CASSEGRAGELFF.